A selection of T cell receptor beta chains follows, all from one sample in a study of identifying expanded T cells in peripheral blood. The protocol was immunoSEQ multiplex PCR, while the TCRdb copy is restricted to in-frame clones and leaves out a portion. The table includes tens of thousands of clones, around nine tenths detected once. The sample consisted of blood. Every receptor here comes from a person aged 18 to 75 in good health. Each CDR3 is given with its conserved first and last residue. The order of the fields is D gene, V gene, clone size, J gene, CDR3 protein, CDR3 DNA. A D gene is named only where the DNA matches it firmly. The size of a clone is reported for some rows only, either as once, few or many, or as a class for expanded clones.

d_call: -
v_call: TRBV19
clone_size: -
j_call: TRBJ2-6
cdr3_aa: CASSFGPGSMYAGANVLTF
cdr3_nt: TGTGCCAGTAGTTTTGGGCCAGGGAGTATGTACGCTGGGGCCAACGTCCTGACTTTC

d_call: -
v_call: TRBV6-6
clone_size: -
j_call: TRBJ1-5
cdr3_aa: CASSYKDSRNQPQHF
cdr3_nt: TGTGCCAGCAGTTATAAGGACAGCCGAAATCAGCCCCAGCATTTT

d_call: -
v_call: TRBV19
clone_size: -
j_call: TRBJ1-6
cdr3_aa: CASSTRGVEVSPLHF
cdr3_nt: TGTGCCAGTAGTACCCGGGGAGTCGAAGTCTCACCCCTCCACTTT

d_call: -
v_call: TRBV28
clone_size: -
j_call: TRBJ1-1
cdr3_aa: CASSLRGSANTEAFF
cdr3_nt: TGTGCCAGCAGCCTACGCGGGTCGGCGAACACTGAAGCTTTCTTT

d_call: -
v_call: TRBV28
clone_size: -
j_call: TRBJ1-1
cdr3_aa: CASSLGAGRTEAFF
cdr3_nt: TGTGCCAGCAGTTTGGGGGCTGGTAGGACTGAAGCTTTCTTT

d_call: TRBD1
v_call: TRBV7-2
clone_size: -
j_call: TRBJ1-2
cdr3_aa: CASSLYGQGGYTF
cdr3_nt: TGTGCCAGCAGCTTATATGGACAGGGCGGCTACACCTTC

d_call: -
v_call: TRBV28
clone_size: -
j_call: TRBJ2-7
cdr3_aa: CASRSGLKKGYEQYF
cdr3_nt: TGTGCCAGCAGGAGCGGGCTAAAGAAAGGGTACGAGCAGTACTTC

d_call: TRBD1
v_call: TRBV27
clone_size: once
j_call: TRBJ2-5
cdr3_aa: CASRVRDRRGQTQYF
cdr3_nt: TGTGCCAGCAGAGTTCGGGACAGGAGGGGACAGACCCAGTACTTC

d_call: TRBD2
v_call: TRBV7-3
clone_size: -
j_call: TRBJ2-1
cdr3_aa: CASSWGRASGRDEQFF
cdr3_nt: TGTGCCAGCAGCTGGGGGAGGGCTAGCGGGAGGGATGAGCAGTTCTTC

d_call: -
v_call: TRBV25-1
clone_size: -
j_call: TRBJ2-1
cdr3_aa: CASSHLGAATNNEQFF
cdr3_nt: TGTGCCAGCAGCCACCTCGGGGCAGCTACTAACAATGAGCAGTTCTTC

d_call: TRBD2
v_call: TRBV4-3
clone_size: -
j_call: TRBJ2-1
cdr3_aa: CASSRTSGKFNEQFF
cdr3_nt: TGCGCCAGCAGCCGGACTAGCGGGAAATTCAATGAGCAGTTCTTC

d_call: -
v_call: TRBV7-2
clone_size: -
j_call: TRBJ2-7
cdr3_aa: CASSLAVQEAYEQYF
cdr3_nt: TGTGCCAGCAGCTTAGCTGTGCAGGAGGCCTACGAGCAGTACTTC

d_call: TRBD2
v_call: TRBV7-8
clone_size: -
j_call: TRBJ2-7
cdr3_aa: CASSLTSGGAFGYEQYF
cdr3_nt: TGTGCCAGCAGCTTAACTAGCGGGGGGGCGTTTGGGTACGAGCAGTACTTC

d_call: -
v_call: TRBV7-6
clone_size: once
j_call: TRBJ2-3
cdr3_aa: CASSLQGTDTQYF
cdr3_nt: TGTGCCAGCAGCTTGCAGGGCACAGATACGCAGTATTTT

d_call: -
v_call: TRBV15
clone_size: once
j_call: TRBJ2-7
cdr3_aa: CATSRVRSSYEQYF
cdr3_nt: TGTGCCACCAGCAGAGTGCGGAGCTCCTACGAGCAGTACTTC

d_call: TRBD2
v_call: TRBV5-6
clone_size: -
j_call: TRBJ2-7
cdr3_aa: CASSPGLAYEQYF
cdr3_nt: TGTGCCAGCAGCCCGGGACTAGCTTACGAGCAGTACTTC

d_call: -
v_call: TRBV2
clone_size: -
j_call: TRBJ2-1
cdr3_aa: CASSEGLANNEQFF
cdr3_nt: TGTGCCAGCAGTGAAGGGCTAGCAAATAATGAGCAGTTCTTC

d_call: TRBD1
v_call: TRBV27
clone_size: -
j_call: TRBJ2-2
cdr3_aa: CASTSIWNRGRSGELFF
cdr3_nt: TGTGCCAGCACGAGCATTTGGAACAGGGGGCGTTCCGGGGAGCTGTTTTTT

d_call: -
v_call: TRBV7-9
clone_size: -
j_call: TRBJ2-1
cdr3_aa: CASSGISREQFF
cdr3_nt: TGTGCCAGCAGCGGAATAAGCCGTGAGCAGTTCTTC

d_call: TRBD2
v_call: TRBV4-1
clone_size: -
j_call: TRBJ2-7
cdr3_aa: CASSPRQRGSSYEQYF
cdr3_nt: TGCGCCAGCAGCCCCCGCCAGCGGGGGAGTTCCTACGAGCAGTACTTC

d_call: TRBD2
v_call: TRBV5-6
clone_size: -
j_call: TRBJ2-3
cdr3_aa: CASSLYQAGRTDTQYF
cdr3_nt: TGTGCCAGCAGCTTGTATCAAGCGGGAAGAACAGATACGCAGTATTTT

d_call: TRBD2
v_call: TRBV11-2
clone_size: -
j_call: TRBJ2-3
cdr3_aa: CASSYISGLGGPDTQYF
cdr3_nt: TGTGCCAGCAGCTACATCTCGGGACTAGGGGGGCCAGATACGCAGTATTTT

d_call: -
v_call: TRBV5-1
clone_size: -
j_call: TRBJ2-5
cdr3_aa: CASSLAVRVWETQYF
cdr3_nt: TGCGCCAGCAGCTTGGCCGTCAGGGTCTGGGAGACCCAGTACTTC

d_call: -
v_call: TRBV2
clone_size: -
j_call: TRBJ1-4
cdr3_aa: CASNPGENEKLFF
cdr3_nt: TGTGCCAGCAACCCAGGGGAAAATGAAAAACTGTTTTTT